This passage covers 32 T cell receptor beta chains from one sample sequenced in a study of OX40 agonist ivuxolimab in advanced cancers. Libraries were made using the immunoSEQ multiplex PCR assay. As stored in TCRdb, this immuneACCESS dataset retains in-frame rearrangements with V and J assigned. A fraction of the clones does not appear; measured against another copy, unresolved V genes explain less than half of the discrepancy, and the remainder lacks a known reason. In this sample the table shows some 100,000 clones, less than 95% of which occur a single time. The top ten hold roughly 0.3% of the sample. Sequences were derived from CD4+ or CD8+ T cells sorted from blood, sampled in a trial of the OX40 agonist ivuxolimab. The source of these receptors is an adult with an advanced solid tumor such as melanoma, head and neck, liver or kidney cancer.

The chain uses TRBV28 and TRBJ2-2; D possibly corresponds to TRBD1 (6 bases). The CDR3 covers 16 residues. Germline V gene data show CDR1 as MDHEN and CDR2 as SYDVKM. Trimming removed 3 bases from V and 1 base from J, with 12 bases in between. The CDR3: CASSLQVGQNTGELFF. CDR3 nucleotides: TGTGCCAGCAGTTTGCAAGTGGGACAGAACACCGGGGAGCTGTTTTTT.

This clone showed up just once. Additional DNA sequences in this sample encode the identical CDR3. The rearrangement uses TRBV2 and TRBJ1-3, with a weak D call TRBD1 (6 bases). Trimming left V 3 bases short and J 2 bases short, with 8 bases between. The CDR3 is 14 residues long. Germline CDR1 and CDR2: SNHLY and FYNNEI. The CDR3 DNA sequence: TGTGCCAGCAGTGAGGGGACACCTGGAAACACCATATATTTT. Amino acid sequence: CASSEGTPGNTIYF.

This clone was detected only once. The chain recombines TRBV7-2 with TRBJ2-7; 7 nucleotides match TRBD1. Germline-derived CDR1 and CDR2 are SGHTA and FQGNSA. The V and J ends lost 1 base and 3 bases, in that order; junction bases with no gene match: 6. This CDR3 spans 15 amino acids. The CDR3 DNA reads TGTGCCAGCAGCTTAGAGCCGGGACAGTTCTACGAGCAGTACTTC. It codes for CASSLEPGQFYEQYF.

This chain uses TRBV7-9 with TRBJ2-1; the match to TRBD1 covers 7 bases. With V trimmed by 2 bases and J by 9 bases, 4 bases remained unmatched. Germline V gene lookup returns CDR1 SEHNR and CDR2 FQNEAQ (reference sequence). This CDR3 is built from 13 residues. DNA of the CDR3: TGTGCCAGCAGCTTAACAGGGGTAGGTGAGCAGTTCTTC. Amino acids: CASSLTGVGEQFF.

V is TRBV15 and J is TRBJ2-4; D is ambiguous. V was clipped by 3 bases and J by 7 bases, with 13 bases between them. The CDR3 runs 14 residues. Per the germline V gene, CDR1 is LNHNV and CDR2 is YYDKDF (reference sequence). The CDR3 bases are TGTGCCACCAGCAGCATATCCCCGCCGAACATTCAGTACTTC. Translating gives CATSSISPPNIQYF.

CDR3 DNA: TGTGCCAGCAGCTTGTCCCCCCAGCCAAGCAACTCCTATAATTCACCCCTCCACTTT. It encodes CASSLSPQPSNSYNSPLHF. The chain employs TRBV5-7 and TRBJ1-6; D not certain. TRBV5-7 qualifies as an ORF whose function is uncertain. With 1 base removed from V and 0 bases from J, the gap between germline ends came to 17 bases. The CDR3 is 19 amino acids.

This chain connects TRBV7-2 to TRBJ2-7; 7 bases map to TRBD2. Germline values: CDR1 SGHTA, CDR2 FQGNSA. Trimming removed 0 bases from V and 3 bases from J; junction bases left unmatched: 2. The CDR3 loop spans 14 amino acids. This CDR3 reads CASSLAGGDYEQYF. DNA for the CDR3: TGTGCCAGCAGCTTAGCGGGAGGGGACTACGAGCAGTACTTC.

Sample share makes this clone medium-sized. This chain uses TRBV7-3 with TRBJ2-2; D ambiguous. The CDR3 is 14 residues long. Germline V lookup: CDR1 SGHTA, CDR2 FQGTGA. V dropped 2 bases and J dropped 9 bases, with 13 bases sitting between them. The CDR3 DNA is TGTGCCAGCAGCTTAGGGCCCGAACGCCGGGAGCTGTTTTTT. It yields the protein CASSLGPERRELFF.

CDR3 residues: CASSLKPVGAGNYGYTF. CDR3 sequence (DNA): TGCGCCAGCAGCCTTAAACCCGTCGGGGCGGGGAACTATGGCTACACCTTC. This chain joins TRBV4-3 and TRBJ1-2, with D perhaps matching TRBD1 (5 bases). Trimming removed 4 bases from V and 2 bases from J, with 20 bases in between. Germline V gene data show CDR1 as LGHNA and CDR2 as YSLEER. The CDR3 is 17 residues long.

This chain joins TRBV5-1 and TRBJ2-3, with TRBD2 matching 10 bases. The CDR3 loop spans 16 amino acids. With 2 bases clipped from V and 5 bases from J, the junction kept 8 bases outside the gene matches. Germline CDR1 is SGHRS and CDR2 is YFSETQ. The DNA for the CDR3 is TGCGCCAGCAGCTTTTCCATAGCGGGAGGCATAGATACGCAGTATTTT. The encoded protein is CASSFSIAGGIDTQYF. The full variable domain, in which reference TRBV5-1 and TRBJ2-3 provide the parts outside the CDR3, is KAGVTQTPRYLIKTRGQQVTLSCSPISGHRSVSWYQQTPGQGLQFLFEYFSETQRNKGNFPGRFSGRQFSNSRSEMNVSTLELGDSALYLCASSFSIAGGIDTQYFGPGTRLTVL.

The chain has TRBV10-3 and TRBJ1-1; a weak D match, TRBD1 (6 bases). The CDR3 loop spans 11 amino acids. The ends were cut back, 5 bases at V and 8 bases at J, with 9 bases in the middle. CDR1 is ENHRY, CDR2 SYGVKD, per germline. CDR3 amino acids: CAISTGTEAFF. The DNA of the CDR3 is TGTGCCATCAGTACCGGGACAGAAGCTTTCTTT.

V usage is TRBV18 and J usage is TRBJ2-5; the D call may be TRBD1 or TRBD2 (5 bases each). Trimming took 2 bases from V and 5 from J, leaving 21 bases between them. In germline, CDR1 is KGHSH, CDR2 LQKENI. The CDR3 loop spans 17 amino acids. The CDR3 DNA is TGTGCCAGCTCACCAAAGAGGTTCCCAGGGACGGAGGAGACCCAGTACTTC. It encodes CASSPKRFPGTEETQYF. Looking up the rest from reference TRBV18 and TRBJ2-5 gives the full variable domain: NAGVMQNPRHLVRRRGQEARLRCSPMKGHSHVYWYRQLPEEGLKFMVYLQKENIIDESGMPKERFSAEFPKEGPSILRIQQVVRGDSAAYFCASSPKRFPGTEETQYFGPGTRLLVL.

The rearrangement links TRBV18 to TRBJ2-7, with 7 bases aligning to TRBD1. The CDR3 length is 13 residues. J gave up 3 bases and V 3 bases, and 2 bases lay outside the gene matches. CDR1 KGHSH and CDR2 LQKENI come from the germline V gene. The CDR3 loop is CASSPGQNYEQYF. CDR3 sequence (DNA): TGTGCCAGCTCACCGGGACAGAACTACGAGCAGTACTTC.

V is TRBV27 and J is TRBJ2-7; unclear D gene. V lost 3 bases to trimming and J lost 0 bases, with 12 bases between them. The germline V gene has CDR1 MNHEY and CDR2 SMNVEV (reference sequence). The CDR3 totals 15 residues. This CDR3 is CASSFLGVGSYEQYF. DNA for the CDR3: TGTGCCAGCAGTTTTCTAGGCGTCGGCTCCTACGAGCAGTACTTC.

The chain uses TRBV28 and TRBJ1-5; D remains unclear. The CDR3 extends over 15 amino acids. Germline V gene sequence: CDR1 MDHEN, CDR2 SYDVKM. Trimming removed 1 base at V and 9 bases at J, with 16 bases between. The chain's CDR3 is CASSLSRPVRMPQHF. CDR3 nucleotide sequence: TGTGCCAGCAGTTTATCCCGACCAGTTCGTATGCCCCAGCATTTT.

The J gene is TRBJ2-1, the V gene TRBV5-6; D gene unclear. The CDR3 contains 16 residues. V gave up 3 bases and J gave up 0 bases, with 13 bases separating them. Germline values: CDR1 SGHDT, CDR2 YYEEEE. As DNA, the CDR3 is TGTGCCAGCAGCTCTTTTAGGGTAGTCTCCTACAATGAGCAGTTCTTC. Encoded protein: CASSSFRVVSYNEQFF.

V and J are TRBV2 and TRBJ1-2, with 7 bases matching TRBD1. The CDR3 loop spans 14 amino acids. Germline values: CDR1 SNHLY, CDR2 FYNNEI. Unmatched junction bases numbered 6, after V lost 4 bases and J lost 4 bases. The CDR3 sequence is CASSGQGGLYGYTF. The DNA for the CDR3 is TGTGCCAGCAGTGGTCAGGGGGGTCTCTATGGCTACACCTTC.

The chain couples TRBV7-2 to TRBJ1-2; D is ambiguous. CDR3 length equals 12 residues. Trimming cost V 2 bases and J 8 bases, with 9 bases left between them. Germline CDR1 SGHTA, CDR2 FQGNSA. CDR3 in DNA: TGTGCCAGCAGCTTAAACGGGTGGGGCTACACCTTC. This sequence encodes CASSLNGWGYTF.

J is TRBJ2-2 and V is TRBV9; D unresolved. Germline V gene lookup returns CDR1 SGDLS and CDR2 YYNGEE. This CDR3 has 13 amino acids. V dropped 0 bases and J dropped 3 bases, with 3 bases sitting between them. CDR3 protein: CASSVDHTGELFF. The DNA of the CDR3 is TGTGCCAGCAGCGTAGATCACACCGGGGAGCTGTTTTTT.

This clone has a handful of counts. The chain has TRBV5-1 and TRBJ1-4; a weak D match, TRBD1 (5 bases). The germline gives CDR1 SGHRS, CDR2 YFSETQ. Deletions cut 4 bases from V and 0 bases from J, with 16 bases between. This CDR3 is built from 17 residues. The CDR3 reads CASSRGGDQATNEKLFF. The CDR3 DNA is TGCGCCAGCAGCCGGGGTGGGGACCAGGCAACTAATGAAAAACTGTTTTTT.

CDR3 loop: CASSQEPAGGEKLFF. The CDR3 nucleotides read TGTGCCAGCAGCCAAGAACCCGCGGGTGGTGAAAAACTGTTTTTT. This chain links TRBV4-2 with TRBJ1-4; D remains unclear. This CDR3 comprises 15 residues. Deletions cut 0 bases from V and 7 bases from J, with 12 bases between. The germline gives CDR1 LGHNA, CDR2 YNFKEQ.

Here the CDR3 reads CASTRGQPGTDTQYF. CDR3 nucleotide sequence: TGCGCCAGCACCCGGGGACAACCTGGCACAGATACGCAGTATTTT. This chain connects TRBV5-1 to TRBJ2-3, with a tentative D call TRBD1 (6 bases). Germline V gene lookup returns CDR1 SGHRS and CDR2 YFSETQ. The germline V and J ends were trimmed by 6 bases and 1 base, with 15 bases remaining between them. This CDR3 region has 15 residues.

This sequence joins TRBV9 and TRBJ1-3; possibly TRBD1 for D (5 bases). The germline V gene encodes CDR1 SGDLS and CDR2 YYNGEE. The CDR3 consists of 15 residues. Trimming left V 6 bases short and J 0 bases short, with 13 bases between. The CDR3 DNA sequence: TGTGCCAGCACGGCGGGGGGAGTCTCTGGAAACACCATATATTTT. Its translation is CASTAGGVSGNTIYF.

This chain uses TRBV5-1 with TRBJ2-5, with 7 bases matching TRBD2. V gave up 2 bases and J gave up 7 bases; unmatched junction bases: 5. CDR3 size: 13 residues. Germline lookup yields CDR1 SGHRS and CDR2 YFSETQ. CDR3 bases: TGCGCCAGCAGCTTCGTGGTAGCGGGGACCCAGTACTTC. It encodes CASSFVVAGTQYF. Full variable domain (rest looked up from reference TRBV5-1 and TRBJ2-5): KAGVTQTPRYLIKTRGQQVTLSCSPISGHRSVSWYQQTPGQGLQFLFEYFSETQRNKGNFPGRFSGRQFSNSRSEMNVSTLELGDSALYLCASSFVVAGTQYFGPGTRLLVL.

This clone showed up just a few times. This chain links TRBV18 with TRBJ1-2, with D maybe TRBD1 (6 bases). V shed 6 bases and J shed 4 bases, with 15 bases lying between them. This CDR3 has 14 amino acids. Germline V gives CDR1 KGHSH, CDR2 LQKENI. The CDR3 region has the DNA TGTGCCAGCTCTGCCGGCGCAGGGGCCTATGGCTACACCTTC. Its translation is CASSAGAGAYGYTF.

Concerning this clone itself: Other DNA sequences in the sample encode the same CDR3. The genes are TRBV9 and TRBJ1-1, with a tentative D call TRBD1 (6 bases). This CDR3 has 14 amino acids. Trimming cost V 3 bases and J 3 bases, with 12 bases left between them. Looked up from germline, CDR1 is SGDLS and CDR2 is YYNGEE. The CDR3 loop is CASSAGVQYTEAFF. The CDR3 DNA follows: TGTGCCAGCAGCGCAGGGGTCCAGTACACTGAAGCTTTCTTT.

The gene calls are TRBV6-6 and TRBJ2-1; 10 nucleotides line up with TRBD2. This CDR3 is built from 15 residues. Germline CDR1 reads MNHNY; CDR2 reads SVGAGI (reference sequence). V lost 5 bases and J lost 7; bases outside the gene matches: 8. In DNA, the CDR3 is TGTGCCAGCAGTCCCGGCGCTAGCGGGAGAAATGAGCAGTTCTTC. Its protein product is CASSPGASGRNEQFF.

The rearrangement links TRBV4-2 to TRBJ2-1; 7 positions match TRBD2. The junction had 8 bases not matched to a gene; V was cut back by 5 bases and J by 1 base. There are 16 residues in the CDR3. CDR1 is LGHNA, CDR2 YNFKEQ, per germline. This CDR3 is CASSSSAAGSYNEQFF. CDR3 DNA: TGTGCCAGCAGCTCCTCTGCAGCGGGATCCTACAATGAGCAGTTCTTC.

The rearrangement joins TRBV7-2 to TRBJ1-3; 8 bases map to TRBD1. This CDR3 has 15 amino acids. CDR1 and CDR2 from the germline V gene are SGHTA and FQGNSA. The ends lost 6 bases at V and 0 bases at J; junction bases unmatched: 4. CDR3 region: CASSYRGSSGNTIYF. In DNA, the CDR3 is TGTGCCAGCAGTTACAGGGGGAGCTCTGGAAACACCATATATTTT.

The V call is TRBV7-8, the J call TRBJ2-7; no reliable D call. The CDR3 extends over 14 amino acids. V was pared by 1 base and J by 2 bases, with 9 bases between. Per the germline V gene, CDR1 is SGHVS and CDR2 is FQNEAQ. CDR3 bases: TGTGCCAGCAGCTTAGATCCAGCCGCCTACGAGCAGTACTTC. Translated: CASSLDPAAYEQYF. Based on the CDR3 plus reference TRBV7-8 and TRBJ2-7, the full variable domain is GAGVSQSPRYKVAKRGQDVALRCDPISGHVSLFWYQQALGQGPEFLTYFQNEAQLDKSGLPSDRFFAERPEGSVSTLKIQRTQQEDSAVYLCASSLDPAAYEQYFGPGTRLTVT.

The chain is built from TRBV10-3 and TRBJ2-7, with 7 bases matching TRBD2. Germline-derived CDR1 and CDR2 are ENHRY and SYGVKD. The CDR3 is 9 amino acids. V gave up 11 bases and J gave up 7 bases; unmatched junction bases: 2. As DNA, the CDR3 is TGTGCCGTGGGGGGGGAGCAGTACTTC. Amino acid sequence: CAVGGEQYF.

The chain recombines TRBV7-7 with TRBJ2-2; D gene ambiguous. Germline CDR1 and CDR2: SSHAT and FNYEAQ (reference sequence). V was pared by 2 bases and J by 0 bases, with 4 bases between. The CDR3 loop spans 14 amino acids. The CDR3 protein is CASSLSSNTGELFF. For the CDR3, the DNA is TGTGCCAGCAGCTTAAGCTCGAACACCGGGGAGCTGTTTTTT.